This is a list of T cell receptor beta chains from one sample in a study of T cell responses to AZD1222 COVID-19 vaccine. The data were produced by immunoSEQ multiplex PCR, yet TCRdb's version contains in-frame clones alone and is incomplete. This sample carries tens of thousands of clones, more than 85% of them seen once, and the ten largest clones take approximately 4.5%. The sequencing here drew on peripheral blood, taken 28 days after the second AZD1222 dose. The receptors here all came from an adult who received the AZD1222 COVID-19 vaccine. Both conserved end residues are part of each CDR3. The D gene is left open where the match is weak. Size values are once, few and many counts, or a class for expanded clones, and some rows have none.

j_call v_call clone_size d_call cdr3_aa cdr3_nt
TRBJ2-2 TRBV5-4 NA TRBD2 CASSLSPGGRAGGELFF TGTGCCAGCAGCTTGTCCCCTGGCGGGAGGGCCGGCGGGGAGCTGTTTTTT
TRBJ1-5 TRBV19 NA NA CASRIGIWNQPQHF TGTGCCAGTAGAATAGGGATTTGGAATCAGCCCCAGCATTTT
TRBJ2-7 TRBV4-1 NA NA CASSQDARESYEQYF TGCGCCAGCAGCCAAGATGCCCGGGAGTCGTACGAGCAGTACTTC
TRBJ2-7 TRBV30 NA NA CAWEKGLDPSYEQYF TGTGCCTGGGAAAAGGGGCTAGACCCGTCCTACGAGCAGTACTTC
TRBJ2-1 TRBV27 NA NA CASSLSGTYNEQFF TGTGCCAGCAGTCTTAGCGGAACCTACAATGAGCAGTTCTTC
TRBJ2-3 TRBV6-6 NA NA CASSSAGPSTDTQYF TGTGCCAGCAGTTCAGCGGGCCCTAGCACAGATACGCAGTATTTT
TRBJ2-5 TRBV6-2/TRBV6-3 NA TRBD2 CASSYASTSESGETQYF TGTGCCAGCAGTTACGCCTCAACTAGCGAATCGGGGGAGACCCAGTACTTC
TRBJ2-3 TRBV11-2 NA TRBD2 CASSLSGSSTDTQYF TGTGCCAGCAGCTTAAGCGGGAGCTCCACAGATACGCAGTATTTT
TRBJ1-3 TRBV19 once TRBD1 CASSIVGQVLSGNTIYF TGTGCCAGTAGTATAGTCGGACAGGTGCTCTCTGGAAACACCATATATTTT
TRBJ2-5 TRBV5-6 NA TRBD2 CASSFPGTSTPQETQYF TGTGCCAGCAGCTTCCCCGGGACTAGCACGCCCCAAGAGACCCAGTACTTC
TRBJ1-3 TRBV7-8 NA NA CASSLVFRRGNTIYF TGTGCCAGCAGCCTAGTTTTTCGCCGGGGAAACACCATATATTTT
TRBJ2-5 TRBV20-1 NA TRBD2 CSASGTSLSGGETQYF TGCAGTGCTAGTGGGACTAGCCTTTCCGGAGGAGAGACCCAGTACTTC
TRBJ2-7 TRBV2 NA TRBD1 CASSKSGQGIYEQYF TGTGCCAGCTCCAAATCGGGACAGGGGATCTACGAGCAGTACTTC
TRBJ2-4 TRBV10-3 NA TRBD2 CAISLFGLAGGLDKNIQYF TGTGCCATTTCGTTGTTTGGACTAGCGGGAGGGCTGGACAAAAACATTCAGTACTTC
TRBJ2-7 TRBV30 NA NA CAWSRPGQRPYEQYF TGTGCCTGGAGCCGGCCCGGACAAAGACCATACGAGCAGTACTTC
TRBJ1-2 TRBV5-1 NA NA CASSSGPKTPNYGYTF TGCGCCAGCAGCTCGGGACCGAAGACGCCTAACTATGGCTACACCTTC
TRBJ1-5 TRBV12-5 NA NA CASGFTGGGSSNQPQHF TGTGCTAGTGGCTTTACAGGTGGGGGTTCAAGCAATCAGCCCCAGCATTTT
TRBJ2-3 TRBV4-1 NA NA CASSQESGLASTDTQYF TGCGCCAGCAGCCAAGAGTCCGGGCTAGCTAGCACAGATACGCAGTATTTT
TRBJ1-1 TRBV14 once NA CASSHQTPSYTEAFF TGTGCCAGCAGCCACCAGACTCCTTCGTACACTGAAGCTTTCTTT
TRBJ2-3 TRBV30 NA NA CAWRLGIGDTQYF TGTGCCTGGAGGTTGGGTATAGGAGATACGCAGTATTTT
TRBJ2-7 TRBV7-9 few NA CASSLDGRTLGEQYF TGTGCCAGCAGCTTAGATGGCAGGACCCTTGGCGAGCAGTACTTC